The clone carrying this T cell receptor (beta chain) was seen more than once but under ten times. Its antigen is not identified. The record originates from a study of blood T cells in healthy people across ages. Study outcomes and limitations: A greater number of naive CD4+ cells and higher diversity distinguished long-lived donors from aged donors.

The second PCR ran roughly 6 to 12 cycles with a sample-barcoded 5' primer and J-beta primers. TCRdb re-called the 5' RACE reads with MiXCR, one entry per CDR3 protein. Here the sample spans about 1,400,000 distinct CDR3 sequences, 40% to 50% being singletons. The V gene's germline CDR1 is MNHEY and CDR2 SVGAGI. The CDR3 spans 13 residues. V was shortened by 0 bases and J by 5 bases, with 5 bases between the two germline ends. The V call is TRBV6-5, the J call TRBJ2-1; D remains unclear. The sample was blood. This clonotype originated in a woman between 18 and 30 years old in good health. In DNA, the CDR3 is TGTGCCAGCAGTTACTCGAAGCACAATGAGCAGTTCTTC. It yields the protein CASSYSKHNEQFF.